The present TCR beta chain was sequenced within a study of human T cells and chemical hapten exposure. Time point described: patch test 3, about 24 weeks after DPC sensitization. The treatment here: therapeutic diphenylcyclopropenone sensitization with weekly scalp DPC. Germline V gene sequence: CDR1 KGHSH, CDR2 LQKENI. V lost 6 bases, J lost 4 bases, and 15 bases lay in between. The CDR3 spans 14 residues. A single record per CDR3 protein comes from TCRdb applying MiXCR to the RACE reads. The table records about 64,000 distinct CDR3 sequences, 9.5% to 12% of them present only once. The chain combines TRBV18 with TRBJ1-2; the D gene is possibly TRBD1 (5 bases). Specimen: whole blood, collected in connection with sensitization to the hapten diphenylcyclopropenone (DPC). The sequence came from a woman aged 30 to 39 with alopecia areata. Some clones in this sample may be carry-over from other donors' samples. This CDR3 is CASSNRDGTYGYTF. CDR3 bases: TGTGCCAGCTCGAACCGGGACGGGACCTATGGCTACACCTTC.